This T cell receptor beta chain was captured by sequencing in a study of blood T cell repertoires in COVID-19. As for the study in general: PBMCs, B-cell-depleted T cells, or T cells were the source of the cDNA or gDNA that made up the material.

Authors' data handling: Nucleated cell counts were estimated from reference gene primer amplification. The method was immunoSEQ multiplex PCR; TCRdb's version includes in-frame clones alone and lacks a portion of them. The D gene and trimming were derived from the DNA, and the V and J assignments and clone size from that table. The data hold 50,000 to 60,000 clones, with roughly four fifths observed a single time. The germline V and J ends were trimmed by 4 bases and 3 bases, with 13 bases remaining between them. The germline V gene encodes CDR1 MNHEY and CDR2 SMNVEV (reference sequence). This CDR3 comprises 14 residues.

Sample: peripheral blood. This chain connects TRBV27 to TRBJ2-7; D might be TRBD1 (6 bases). This TCR derives from a man aged 65 to 79 with active COVID-19. The CDR3 nucleotides read TGTGCCAGCAGTTGGGCAGGGGCCGACTACGAGCAGTACTTC. Translating it yields CASSWAGADYEQYF.